The next 26 T cell receptor beta chains were all read from a single sample in a study of OX40 agonist ivuxolimab in advanced cancers. Repertoires were generated with immunoSEQ multiplex PCR, while TCRdb's copy carries only in-frame clones and drops some. The sample has some 48,000 clones; roughly three quarters are singletons. Specimen: CD4+ or CD8+ T cells sorted from blood, collected in a trial of the OX40 agonist ivuxolimab. These receptor sequences come from an adult with an advanced solid tumor such as melanoma, head and neck, liver or kidney cancer.

The chain has TRBV20-1 and TRBJ2-3; no firm D call. CDR3 length: 11 amino acids. The V gene lost 6 bases and the J gene lost 5 bases, with 9 bases spanning the gap. Germline assignment: CDR1 DFQATT and CDR2 SNEGSKA (reference sequence). The CDR3 loop is CSAPLGDTQYF. The DNA for the CDR3 is TGCAGTGCACCGCTAGGAGATACGCAGTATTTT.

The V and J genes are TRBV5-5 and TRBJ2-5; D may match TRBD1 or TRBD2 (5 bases each). Germline V gives CDR1 SGHKS, CDR2 YYEKEE (reference sequence). V was shortened by 3 bases and J by 12 bases, with 21 bases between the two germline ends. The CDR3 runs 14 residues. The DNA of the CDR3 is TGTGCCAGCAGCTCCGGGACCGTGCAAGGTCAGGAGTACTTC. It codes for CASSSGTVQGQEYF.

The gene calls are TRBV7-6 and TRBJ2-1; D is unclear. V gave up 2 bases and J gave up 5 bases, with 4 bases separating them. The CDR3 is made up of 12 amino acids. Germline assignment: CDR1 SGHVS and CDR2 FNYEAQ. The CDR3 sequence is CASSLNHNEQFF. The CDR3 bases are TGTGCCAGCAGCTTAAACCACAATGAGCAGTTCTTC.

V is TRBV4-1 and J is TRBJ2-1; D is undetermined. Germline V lookup: CDR1 MGHRA, CDR2 YSYEKL. CDR3 length equals 11 residues. Trimming left V 0 bases short and J 12 bases short, with 6 bases between. The CDR3 DNA reads TGCGCCAGCAGCCAAGAGAGGCTGCAGTTCTTC. This encodes CASSQERLQFF.

J is TRBJ2-5 and V is TRBV12-5; 9 nucleotides match TRBD2. The length of the CDR3 is 14 residues. Trimming cost V 6 bases and J 2 bases; bases outside gene matches: 4. Germline V gives CDR1 LGHNT, CDR2 FRNRAP. The CDR3 loop reads CASGVTSGQETQYF. CDR3 DNA sequence: TGTGCTAGTGGGGTGACTAGCGGACAAGAGACCCAGTACTTC.

V gene TRBV11-2 combines with J gene TRBJ2-7, with 8 positions matching TRBD2. J lost 2 bases, V lost 3 bases, and 6 bases had no gene match. The length of the CDR3 is 15 residues. Germline-derived CDR1 and CDR2 are SGHAT and FQNNGV. Written as DNA, the CDR3 is TGTGCCAGCAGCTTTAATACGGGAGGGACCTACGAGCAGTACTTC. This translates into CASSFNTGGTYEQYF. Looking up the rest from reference TRBV11-2 and TRBJ2-7 gives the full variable domain: EAGVAQSPRYKIIEKRQSVAFWCNPISGHATLYWYQQILGQGPKLLIQFQNNGVVDDSQLPKDRFSAERLKGVDSTLKIQPAKLEDSAVYLCASSFNTGGTYEQYFGPGTRLTVT.

The genes are TRBV5-1 and TRBJ2-2; D gene uncertain. The germline V and J ends were trimmed by 0 bases and 4 bases, with 10 bases remaining between them. Germline lookup yields CDR1 SGHRS and CDR2 YFSETQ. This CDR3 is 15 amino acids long. DNA of the CDR3: TGCGCCAGCAGCTTGGGCCGGATGGGCACCGGGGAGCTGTTTTTT. Translation gives CASSLGRMGTGELFF.

J is TRBJ2-7 and V is TRBV7-6; D is unclear. The CDR3 covers 15 residues. Germline V gene lookup returns CDR1 SGHVS and CDR2 FNYEAQ. V was shortened by 3 bases and J by 2 bases, with 14 bases between the two germline ends. In DNA form, the CDR3 reads TGTGCCAGCAGCTTGACACACACTACGGCCTACGAGCAGTACTTC. Translating gives CASSLTHTTAYEQYF.

This sequence joins TRBV30 and TRBJ1-2, with D unresolved. V lost 5 bases and J 0 bases, leaving 13 bases between the germline ends. Germline V gene sequence: CDR1 GTSNPN, CDR2 SVGIG (reference sequence). This CDR3 spans 14 amino acids. The chain's CDR3 is CAWASATTNYGYTF. CDR3 sequence (DNA): TGTGCCTGGGCCTCCGCGACAACTAACTATGGCTACACCTTC.

This clone has more than one count but fewer than ten. V and J are TRBV19 and TRBJ1-2, with 7 positions matching TRBD1. The CDR3 runs 16 residues. Germline V gene lookup returns CDR1 LNHDA and CDR2 SQIVND (reference sequence). V shed 6 bases, J shed 4 bases, and the junction held 14 bases outside the gene matches. The CDR3 DNA reads as TGTGCCAGTAGGCGCGTCCCAGGGACAGTCTCCTATGGCTACACCTTC. It is translated as CASRRVPGTVSYGYTF.

The chain is built from TRBV5-4 and TRBJ1-1, with 9 bases matching TRBD1. CDR3 length: 14 residues. Germline loops: CDR1 SGHNT, CDR2 YYREEE (reference sequence). Trimming removed 3 bases from V and 5 bases from J; junction bases left unmatched: 5. CDR3 sequence: CASSYDRGWTEAFF. The CDR3 DNA reads as TGTGCCAGCAGCTATGACAGGGGGTGGACTGAAGCTTTCTTT.

There are a few counts of this clone. The junction departs from the called germline gene at one end, perhaps through a read error. This chain joins TRBV5-5 and TRBJ2-1, with TRBD2 identical over 11 bases. Germline V gene data show CDR1 as SGHKS and CDR2 as YYEKEE (reference sequence). This CDR3 comprises 15 residues. DNA for the CDR3: TGTGCCAGCAGGTTGGGACTAGCGGATTACAATGAGCAGTTCTTC. Translation: CASRLGLADYNEQFF.

This CDR3 reads CAINTEPGNTIYF. The CDR3 nucleotides read TGTGCCATCAATACGGAGCCTGGAAACACCATATATTTT. The chain carries TRBV10-3 and TRBJ1-3; D is uncertain. The CDR3 length is 13 residues. Trimming took off 7 bases at V and 2 bases at J, with 9 bases between the two ends. CDR1 ENHRY and CDR2 SYGVKD come from the germline V gene.

The chain couples TRBV6-6 to TRBJ2-1, with 9 bases lining up with TRBD2. Trimming cost V 0 bases and J 8 bases; bases outside gene matches: 8. The CDR3 covers 16 residues. Germline V gene lookup returns CDR1 MNHNY and CDR2 SVGAGI (reference sequence). DNA for the CDR3: TGTGCCAGCAGTTACTCGGCGGGAGGGACCTTCGATGAGCAGTTCTTC. Its protein product is CASSYSAGGTFDEQFF.

This sequence joins TRBV6-1 and TRBJ1-2, with 7 bases aligning to TRBD1. Germline V gives CDR1 MNHNS, CDR2 SASEGT. The CDR3 loop spans 13 amino acids. Trimming cost V 2 bases and J 4 bases; bases outside gene matches: 1. The CDR3 here is CASSESGGYGYTF. The CDR3 DNA is TGTGCCAGCAGTGAATCAGGGGGCTATGGCTACACCTTC.

This clone was recorded once. The chain uses TRBV14 and TRBJ1-2, with no clear D. The V and J ends lost 0 bases and 3 bases respectively, with 11 bases between them. The length of the CDR3 is 15 residues. Germline V lookup: CDR1 SGHDN, CDR2 FVKESK. CDR3 nucleotide sequence: TGTGCCAGCAGCCAAGAGAGTTGGGTAGACTATGGCTACACCTTC. Protein sequence: CASSQESWVDYGYTF.

The chain uses TRBV7-2 and TRBJ2-1; 12 bases fit TRBD2. J was trimmed by 2 bases and V by 5 bases; bases with no gene match: 4. The CDR3 runs to 16 residues. Germline values: CDR1 SGHTA, CDR2 FQGNSA. The CDR3: CASSRSSGRAYNEQFF. As DNA, the CDR3 is TGTGCCAGCAGCCGGTCTAGCGGGAGGGCCTACAATGAGCAGTTCTTC.

V is TRBV18 and J is TRBJ2-1, with 15 positions matching TRBD2. Germline-derived CDR1 and CDR2 are KGHSH and LQKENI. The CDR3 runs 21 residues. Unmatched junction bases numbered 24, after V lost 2 bases and J lost 13 bases. Here the CDR3 DNA reads TGTGCCAGCTCACCAAGGGGACTAGCGGGAGGTTCTCCTACAATGAGTGGGGGCCAGTTCTTC. Its translation is CASSPRGLAGGSPTMSGGQFF.

The rearrangement joins TRBV6-1 to TRBJ1-2, with D uncertain. Trimming cost V 5 bases and J 8 bases, with 18 bases left between them. This CDR3 comprises 14 residues. From germline, CDR1 is MNHNS and CDR2 SASEGT. The CDR3 DNA follows: TGTGCCAGCAGTTTATCGCTTGAGGGTTGGGGCTACACCTTC. The encoded protein is CASSLSLEGWGYTF.

The J gene is TRBJ2-5, the V gene TRBV19, with D perhaps matching TRBD1 (5 bases). The J call may be in error: the DNA end matches TRBJ2-7 better. Germline CDR1 LNHDA, CDR2 SQIVND (reference sequence). The CDR3 covers 16 residues. CDR3 sequence (DNA): TGTGCCAGTAGTCATCAAGACAGCAAGGGTTCCTACGAGCAGTACTTC. It encodes CASSHQDSKGSYEQYF.

This chain joins TRBV11-2 and TRBJ2-7; TRBD1 matches 7 bases. Per germline, CDR1 SGHAT and CDR2 FQNNGV. There are 13 residues in the CDR3. Losses at the gene ends were 6 bases for V and 3 bases for J; bases not matched to a gene: 5. The CDR3 coding sequence is TGTGCCAGCAGGCGTACAGGGGACTACGAGCAGTACTTC. As protein: CASRRTGDYEQYF.

This clone was counted only a few times. The chain has TRBV2 and TRBJ2-3; no reliable D call. Germline CDR1 is SNHLY and CDR2 is FYNNEI. CDR3 size: 11 residues. The V and J ends lost 5 bases and 6 bases respectively, with 6 bases between them. The CDR3 loop is CASSRADTQYF. In nucleotides, the CDR3 is TGTGCCAGCAGTAGGGCGGATACGCAGTATTTT.

The CDR3 spells CASSSDPPYEQYF. CDR3 in DNA: TGTGCCAGCAGCTCCGACCCCCCCTACGAGCAGTACTTC. The chain combines TRBV4-2 with TRBJ2-7; D is unclear. The CDR3 sequence is 13 residues long. CDR1 is LGHNA and CDR2 is YNFKEQ in the germline V gene. V lost 5 bases to trimming and J lost 2 bases, with 10 bases between them.

This chain uses TRBV7-2 with TRBJ2-7, with 9 bases that match TRBD2. Germline V lookup: CDR1 SGHTA, CDR2 FQGNSA. V lost 4 bases, J lost 4 bases, and 8 bases stayed unmatched. The CDR3 loop spans 15 amino acids. The CDR3 DNA is TGTGCCAGCAGCTCCCGGACTAGCGCTGTGTACGAGCAGTACTTC. It encodes CASSSRTSAVYEQYF.

DNA of the CDR3: TGTGCCAGTCCGGAGTGGTGGAACACTGAAGCTTTCTTT. Translating gives CASPEWWNTEAFF. The rearrangement links TRBV19 to TRBJ1-1; D is undetermined. This CDR3 comprises 13 residues. Germline V gives CDR1 LNHDA, CDR2 SQIVND (reference sequence). V was clipped by 8 bases and J by 1 base, with 11 bases between them.

V usage is TRBV5-1 and J usage is TRBJ2-7; D is possibly TRBD2 (6 bases). CDR1 is SGHRS and CDR2 is YFSETQ in the germline V gene. CDR3 size: 10 residues. The CDR3 DNA reads TGCGCCAGCAGCTTGGAGGCGCGGGAAGTC. It specifies CASSLEAREV.